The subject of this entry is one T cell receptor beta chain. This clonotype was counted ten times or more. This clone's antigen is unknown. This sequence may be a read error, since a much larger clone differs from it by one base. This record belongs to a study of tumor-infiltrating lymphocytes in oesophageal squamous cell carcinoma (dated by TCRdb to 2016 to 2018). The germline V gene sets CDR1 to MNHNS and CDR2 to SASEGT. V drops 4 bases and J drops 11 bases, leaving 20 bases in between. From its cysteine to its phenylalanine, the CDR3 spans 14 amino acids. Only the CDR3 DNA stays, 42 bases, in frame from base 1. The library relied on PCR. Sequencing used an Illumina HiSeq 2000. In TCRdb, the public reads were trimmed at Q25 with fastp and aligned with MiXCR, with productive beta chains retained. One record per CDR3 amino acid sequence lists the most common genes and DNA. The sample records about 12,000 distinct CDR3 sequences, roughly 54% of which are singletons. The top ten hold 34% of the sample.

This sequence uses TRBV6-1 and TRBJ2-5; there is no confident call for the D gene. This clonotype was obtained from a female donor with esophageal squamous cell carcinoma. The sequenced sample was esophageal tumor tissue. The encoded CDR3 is CASSGIGRSNEQYF. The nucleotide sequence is TGTGCCAGCAGTGGGATAGGACGTAGCAATGAGCAGTACTTC.